This TCR beta chain came from a study of OX40 agonist ivuxolimab in advanced cancers. As for the study in general: Patients were treated with ivuxolimab, an agonistic anti-OX40 (CD134) antibody. The diagnoses of dose-escalation patients were hepatocellular carcinoma, melanoma, renal cell or head and neck cancer. Notes on the study in general: Expanded clones belonging to CD8+ T cells outnumbered, on average, those of CD4+.

V was pared by 3 bases and J by 0 bases, with 12 bases between. The CDR3 loop spans 16 amino acids. CDR1 is LNHDA and CDR2 is SQIVND in the germline V gene (reference sequence). Some clones are missing from TCRdb's copy, which holds only in-frame ones; the method was immunoSEQ multiplex PCR. The table lists 80,000 or so clones, less than 95% of them singletons. Worth noting for this clone: Its target is not known.

Samples of blood were obtained at baseline, on cycle 4 day 1, and on cycle 7 day 1. The specimen was CD4+ or CD8+ T cells sorted from blood, collected in a trial of the OX40 agonist ivuxolimab. This chain links TRBV19 with TRBJ1-3; no definite D call. The TCR was taken from an adult with an advanced solid tumor such as melanoma, head and neck, liver or kidney cancer. The CDR3 reads CASSIALARSGNTIYF. The CDR3 DNA is TGTGCCAGTAGTATTGCCCTCGCCCGCTCTGGAAACACCATATATTTT.